This TCR beta chain was found in a study of hypomethylating agent response in myelodysplastic syndrome (dated by TCRdb to about 2021). Background for the entire study: The hypomethylating agents azacitidine (8 of 11) or decitabine (3 of 11) were used to treat the patients. Complete response or hematologic improvement counted as response, and patients meeting neither criterion were classed as non-responders. On average the patients were roughly 68 +/- 5.8 years old, and a diploid cytogenetic profile was seen most often. The mutation found most frequently was TET2, which appeared in 5 of the 11 patients. Among the myelodysplastic syndrome patients in the cohort, nine or ten were male and 2 were female. Six or seven patients had a response of complete response or hematologic improvement, and roughly 5 patients did not respond.

The library was generated by the immunoSEQ multiplex PCR assay. Survey resolution was applied, with two replicates of approximately 200 ng each being run for a total of approximately 400 ng of DNA per sample. Rearranged TCRB sequences in genomic DNA were detected with the hsTCRB kit using multiplex PCR primers targeting V and J genes. The first PCR used the QIAGEN Multiplex PCR Kit for 30 to 35 cycles to amplify the CDR3 region. A second PCR of approximately 8 cycles attached sample barcodes and Illumina adapters to each replicate. A QuantStudio 6 together with the KAPA library quantification kit was used to quantify the pooled libraries. Approximately 15 pM of pooled libraries was sequenced on an Illumina MiSeq using 156-cycle single-end reads and a 15-cycle index read. Per the source publication's procedure: Of approximately 180,000 unique clonotypes, about 1.7% were flagged by VDJdb annotation as previously reported viral-epitope-specific. The immunoSEQ Data Assistant and immunoSEQ Analyzer converted raw reads into normalized, annotated TCRB repertoires. BioAnalyzer and version 0.6.5 of the immunarch R package were the tools used for clonotype analysis. Every repertoire was downsampled to the clone count of the smallest repertoire before richness was estimated. Clonotypes were classified as expanded, contracted or novel by Fisher's exact tests, with novel defined as zero frequency before treatment. GLIPH2 clustered significantly changed CDR3 beta sequences using simulation_depth=1000 and kmer_min_depth=3, excluding CDR3s shorter than five residues. TCRdb obtained this table from immuneACCESS and retained in-frame rearrangements with V and J assigned. These tables miss some clones; where compared with another copy, unresolved V genes account for less than half of the shortfall, and the remainder is unexplained. That table supplies the V and J calls and clone size; D and trimming were determined from the DNA. Across this sample there are 3,000 or so clones, with about 85% seen only once. The ten largest clones represent about 12% of the sample.

Broad study findings and their caveats: Age matching of healthy control donors to MDS patients was not performed, and the MDS versus healthy comparison could have been impacted by this lack of age matching. Responders more often showed novel clonotypes emerging, while non-responders displayed more contracted clonotypes after treatment. The shared GLIPH2 clusters might recognize novel MDS antigens, but this possibility was not confirmed and requires experimental validation. Only roughly eleven patients were analyzed, making the cohort small. After treatment with a hypomethylating agent, no significant changes in richness, rarefaction diversity or clonality were seen, whether all patients were considered together or each response group separately.

Bulk bone marrow was analyzed without sorting T-cell subsets. Bone marrow from over 10 myelodysplastic syndrome patients was immunosequenced for TCR beta CDR3 regions before and after hypomethylating agent therapy. Each patient contributed a baseline bone marrow plus two to three bone marrows at different post-treatment timepoints for longitudinal repertoire tracking. Genomic DNA was isolated from whole bone marrow, and DNA quality was assessed with TapeStation, NanoDrop OneC and PicoGreen assays. Worth noting for this clone: Its binding antigen is unknown. No clone much larger than this one lies a single base away; base qualities are absent.

Material: bone marrow, obtained before or after starting hypomethylating agent treatment for myelodysplastic syndrome (not recorded which). This sequence originates from a human donor with myelodysplastic syndrome.

This receptor has the CDR3 CASSLTLAGEETQYF. The DNA is TGCGCCAGCAGCTTGACACTAGCGGGGGAAGAGACCCAGTACTTC. The chain joins TRBV5-1 to TRBJ2-5, with 11 middle bases fitting TRBD2. CDR1 and CDR2 were assigned from the germline V gene as SGHRS and YFSETQ. There are 15 amino acids in the CDR3, from cysteine to phenylalanine inclusive. Only CDR3 DNA is held: 45 bases, read in frame from base 1. The germline V end is reduced by 1 base and the J end by 3 bases; junction bases left unmatched: 2.